Below, 14 T cell receptor beta chains from the same sample are listed, as sequenced in a study of CD8 T cells in Susac syndrome. Random hexamers were used to reverse transcribe an amount of about 0.45 to 1 ug RNA. In TCRdb, the immunoSEQ multiplex PCR reads were re-called with MiXCR into one record per CDR3 protein. The sample contains approximately 180,000 distinct CDR3 sequences, 85% to 95% of which appear only once. Sequenced: CD4+ T cells from PBMCs. Receptors originate from a human donor with Susac syndrome.

In its sample, this clonotype was seen a few times. V gene TRBV5-1 combines with J gene TRBJ2-7, with D perhaps TRBD1 (5 bases). The V end was cut by 3 bases, the J end by 5 bases, with 15 bases between. This CDR3 spans 14 amino acids. From germline, CDR1 is SGHRS and CDR2 YFSETQ. Here the CDR3 reads CASSSSGQGNEQYF. The CDR3 DNA reads TGCGCCAGCAGCTCCTCTGGCCAGGGAAACGAGCAGTACTTC.

V is TRBV20-1 and J is TRBJ1-1; the match to TRBD1 covers 7 bases. The CDR3 runs 12 residues. The V gene's germline CDR1 is DFQATT and CDR2 SNEGSKA (reference sequence). V dropped 5 bases and J dropped 4; count of bases not matched to a gene: 4. CDR3 DNA sequence: TGCAGTGCTCCACAGGGGCTCACTGAAGCTTTCTTT. Translated: CSAPQGLTEAFF.

The rearrangement links TRBV2 to TRBJ2-7; D may be TRBD1 (5 bases). Germline values: CDR1 SNHLY, CDR2 FYNNEI. V shed 4 bases and J shed 4 bases, with 11 bases lying between them. This CDR3 has 13 residues. The CDR3 coding sequence is TGTGCCAGCAGTGCAGGCAGGGCATACGAGCAGTACTTC. Protein product: CASSAGRAYEQYF.

This clonotype has just one count. The chain combines TRBV15 with TRBJ1-2; 7 bases are a match to TRBD1. Germline CDR1 and CDR2: LNHNV and YYDKDF (reference sequence). The CDR3 is 14 amino acids. Trimming took 0 bases from V and 8 from J; bases not matched to a gene: 6. The DNA of the CDR3 is TGTGCCACCAGCAGAGAGGAGGGGGCGTTCGGCTACACCTTC. It encodes CATSREEGAFGYTF.

Comments on this clonotype: The junction departs from the called germline gene at one end, perhaps through a read error. V gene TRBV20-1 combines with J gene TRBJ2-6, with D possibly being TRBD1 (6 bases). This CDR3 has 15 residues. Germline CDR1 reads DFQATT; CDR2 reads SNEGSKA (reference sequence). The DNA for the CDR3 is TGCAGTGCTAGAGATCAGGGTGCAGGGGCCAACGTCCTGATTTTC. Amino acid sequence: CSARDQGAGANVLIF.

This chain uses TRBV5-6 with TRBJ1-2; D ambiguous. This CDR3 is built from 13 residues. V lost 1 base and J lost 2, with 6 bases in between. Germline loops: CDR1 SGHDT, CDR2 YYEEEE. The CDR3 nucleotides are TGTGCCAGCAGCTTGAGGCGGAACTATGGCTACACCTTC. Its translation is CASSLRRNYGYTF.

The chain combines TRBV5-4 with TRBJ2-7; TRBD2 might be the D (6 bases). This CDR3 region has 14 residues. The V and J ends lost 2 bases and 7 bases respectively, with 16 bases between them. The V gene's germline CDR1 is SGHNT and CDR2 YYREEE (reference sequence). CDR3 coding DNA: TGTGCCAGCAGCTTAGGCGGGACTGGGGAAGAGCAGTACTTC. This gives the protein CASSLGGTGEEQYF.

This clonotype has more than one count but fewer than ten. The chain recombines TRBV19 with TRBJ2-1; 7 bases match TRBD2. Germline V gene data show CDR1 as LNHDA and CDR2 as SQIVND (reference sequence). J gave up 4 bases and V 5 bases, and 8 bases lay outside the gene matches. CDR3 size: 15 residues. CDR3: CASSLGRGSYNEQFF. The CDR3 region has the DNA TGTGCCAGTAGTTTGGGGCGGGGGAGTTACAATGAGCAGTTCTTC.

This rearrangement joins TRBV7-9 to TRBJ2-2; 8 bases line up with TRBD2. The CDR3 runs to 17 residues. V lost 6 bases and J lost 1; bases outside the gene matches: 10. Germline CDR1 is SEHNR and CDR2 is FQNEAQ (reference sequence). For the CDR3, the DNA is TGTGCCAGCAGAGCACTAGCGGTCCTAAAGAACACCGGGGAGCTGTTTTTT. Translating it yields CASRALAVLKNTGELFF. The entire variable domain, with the rest obtained from reference TRBV7-9 and TRBJ2-2, is as follows: DTGVSQNPRHKITKRGQNVTFRCDPISEHNRLYWYRQTLGQGPEFLTYFQNEAQLEKSRLLSDRFSAERPKGSFSTLEIQRTEQGDSAMYLCASRALAVLKNTGELFFGEGSRLTVL.

CDR3 DNA sequence: TGTGCCAGCAGTTTAATCCCGGGGAATCAGCCCCAGCATTTT. Translated, it gives CASSLIPGNQPQHF. The chain joins TRBV12-3 or TRBV12-4 to TRBJ1-5; no clear D. Trimming removed 2 bases at V and 4 bases at J, with 9 bases between. The CDR3 sequence is 14 residues long.

The genes are TRBV4-3 and TRBJ2-2, with unresolved D. The V end was cut by 1 base, the J end by 5 bases, with 8 bases between. Germline assignment: CDR1 LGHNA and CDR2 YSLEER. This CDR3 is 14 amino acids long. The CDR3 region is CASSQVSQTGELFF. CDR3 DNA sequence: TGCGCCAGCAGCCAAGTTAGCCAAACCGGGGAGCTGTTTTTT.

The rearrangement joins TRBV30 to TRBJ2-4; the D gene is possibly TRBD2 (5 bases). Germline values: CDR1 GTSNPN, CDR2 SVGIG (reference sequence). With 0 bases removed from V and 9 bases from J, the gap between germline ends came to 15 bases. The CDR3 totals 14 residues. This CDR3 is CAWSVQLPAGIQYF. The CDR3 nucleotides are TGTGCCTGGAGTGTACAACTACCGGCGGGCATTCAGTACTTC. Full variable domain (rest looked up from reference TRBV30 and TRBJ2-4): SQTIHQWPATLVQPVGSPLSLECTVEGTSNPNLYWYRQAAGRGLQLLFYSVGIGQISSEVPQNLSASRPQDRQFILSSKKLLLSDSGFYLCAWSVQLPAGIQYFGAGTRLSVL.

The table lists this clonotype with a count of one. V is TRBV15 and J is TRBJ2-3, with 9 bases aligning to TRBD2. The CDR3 consists of 16 residues. Germline CDR1 and CDR2: LNHNV and YYDKDF (reference sequence). J lost 5 bases, V lost 5 bases, and 11 bases had no gene match. The CDR3 sequence is CATSGVIAGVGDTQYF. CDR3 bases: TGTGCCACCAGCGGAGTAATAGCGGGGGTGGGAGATACGCAGTATTTT.

The V gene is TRBV29-1, the J gene TRBJ2-6; 8 bases align to TRBD1. V dropped 2 bases and J dropped 0; count of bases not matched to a gene: 9. The CDR3 is 18 residues long. From germline, CDR1 is SQVTM and CDR2 ANQGSEA. DNA of the CDR3: TGCAGCGTTGAAATTCGGGACAGGAGACTCTCTGGGGCCAACGTCCTGACTTTC. This codes for CSVEIRDRRLSGANVLTF.